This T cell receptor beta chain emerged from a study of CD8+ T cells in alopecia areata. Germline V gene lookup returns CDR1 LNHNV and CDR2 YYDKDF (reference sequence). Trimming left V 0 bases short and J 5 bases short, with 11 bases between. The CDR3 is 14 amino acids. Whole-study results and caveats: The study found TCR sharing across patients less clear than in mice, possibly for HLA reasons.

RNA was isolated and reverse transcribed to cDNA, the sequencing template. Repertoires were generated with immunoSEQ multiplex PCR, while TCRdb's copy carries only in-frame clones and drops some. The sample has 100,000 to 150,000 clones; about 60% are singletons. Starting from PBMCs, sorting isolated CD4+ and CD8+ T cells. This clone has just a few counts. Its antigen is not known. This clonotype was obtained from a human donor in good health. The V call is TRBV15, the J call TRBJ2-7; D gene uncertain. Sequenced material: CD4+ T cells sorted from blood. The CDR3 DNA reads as TGTGCCACCAGCAGAGATAAGGGAATGAACGAGCAGTACTTC. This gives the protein CATSRDKGMNEQYF.